This TCR beta chain was identified during a study of shared T cell receptors in the human thymus. Assay used: immunoSEQ multiplex PCR; TCRdb lists only in-frame clones, some missing. The sample contains some 660,000 clones, about 89% of which appear only once. The CDR3 runs 15 residues. Germline V gives CDR1 MNHEY, CDR2 SVGAGI. V was clipped by 7 bases and J by 6 bases; unmatched bases: 9. A further study also used this sample, focusing on human thymus T cells. That paper adds: The thymus tissue came from resections taken during corrective heart surgery. There appeared to be biased usage of V and J genes in thymic and blood repertoires. Related research described strongly overlapping thymic repertoires in unrelated people.

The specimen was thymocytes. J is TRBJ1-6 and V is TRBV6-5; 7 bases line up with TRBD1. The TCR originated in a boy in the first two years of life with a congenital heart defect. The CDR3 reads CASNPQTGPNSPLHF. CDR3 nucleotides: TGTGCCAGCAACCCCCAGACAGGGCCTAATTCACCCCTCCACTTT.